This entry concerns a single T cell receptor (beta chain). The data are from a study of T-cell reconstitution after alpha-beta-depleted transplantation in children. Using unique molecular identifiers, the investigators prepared the TCRbeta library. Each CDR3 protein gets one entry after TCRdb re-called the PCR reads with MiXCR. The repertoire holds over 300,000 distinct CDR3 sequences, around a tenth seen once, with 2% to 3% in the top ten. Sequenced here: PBMCs from the stem cell graft donor, sampled from the stem cell graft. This receptor was identified in a human donor who donated a stem cell graft to a child with acute lymphoblastic leukemia.

The CDR3 is CASSASRYEQFF. In DNA, the CDR3 is TGTGCCAGCAGCGCTTCGAGATATGAGCAGTTCTTC. The rearrangement joins TRBV5-5 to TRBJ2-1; D remains unclear. Per the germline V gene, CDR1 is SGHKS and CDR2 is YYEKEE (reference sequence). Trimming stripped 4 bases from V and 8 bases from J, with 10 bases between. This CDR3 contains 12 residues.